This T cell receptor (beta chain) was obtained from a study of T cells after yellow fever vaccination. This clonotype was counted only a few times. Looked up from germline, CDR1 is SEHNR and CDR2 is FQNEAQ (reference sequence). The CDR3 runs to 13 residues. V was clipped by 2 bases and J by 4 bases, with 8 bases between them. TCRdb ran MiXCR on the 5' RACE reads and lists one entry per CDR3 protein. This table holds about 370,000 distinct CDR3 sequences, around 10% found once. This chain links TRBV7-9 with TRBJ1-2; D is undetermined. This material consisted of PBMCs, taken on the day of the first yellow fever vaccination. The sequence derives from a man between 18 and 29 years old who received the YFV17D yellow fever vaccine. In DNA, the CDR3 is TGTGCCAGCAGCTTACCAAGATTCTATGGCTACACCTTC. It codes for CASSLPRFYGYTF.